This T cell receptor beta chain was profiled in a study of T cells in Graves' hyperthyroidism and ophthalmopathy. There were TCR beta CDR3 regions amplified from RNA transcripts. During a first-round RT-PCR of the TCR CDR3, the HTBI primer set was used. TCRdb passed the multiplex PCR reads through MiXCR, listing each CDR3 protein once. The profile shows about 590,000 distinct CDR3 sequences, roughly 14% of them singletons. V shed 1 base, J shed 3 bases, and the junction held 6 bases outside the gene matches. CDR1 is SGHRS, CDR2 YFSETQ, per germline. CDR3 length: 15 residues. In its sample, this clonotype was seen a few times.

The origin of this receptor is a woman in her twenties or thirties with Graves' hyperthyroidism. Material for sequencing was blood. The V gene is TRBV5-1, the J gene TRBJ2-7; 8 bases match TRBD1. The CDR3 sequence is CASSLWGTGSYEQYF. The DNA for the CDR3 is TGCGCCAGCAGCTTGTGGGGGACAGGCAGCTACGAGCAGTACTTC.